A selection of T cell receptor beta chains follows, all from one sample in a study of cytomegalovirus exposure and HLA in healthy donors. TCRdb's copy holds only in-frame clones and misses some; the assay was immunoSEQ multiplex PCR. The sample includes over 45,000 clones, roughly 84% of them seen just once. Sequencing was done on a sample of PBMCs. The receptor source for this set is a man aged 30 to 39 in good health and CMV-seronegative. CDR3s include the opening cysteine and the closing phenylalanine or tryptophan. The D gene is left open where the match is weak. The size field is filled for only some rows; it gives once, few, many or a size class.

cdr3_aa	cdr3_nt	clone_size	v_call	j_call	d_call
CSAPRGGVAFF	TGCAGTGCACCTAGGGGAGGGGTAGCTTTCTTT	NA	TRBV20-1	TRBJ1-1	NA
CASSLDRGREQYF	TGTGCCAGCAGCTTAGATAGGGGGCGCGAGCAGTACTTC	NA	TRBV11-3	TRBJ2-7	TRBD1
CASSLEGGETQYF	TGTGCCAGCAGCTTGGAGGGAGGAGAGACCCAGTACTTC	once	TRBV6-5	TRBJ2-5	NA
CASSLGQGGTYEQYF	TGCGCCAGCAGCCTGGGACAGGGTGGCACCTACGAGCAGTACTTC	once	TRBV5-1	TRBJ2-7	TRBD1
CASRGTGVLEYEQFF	TGTGCCAGCAGAGGAACAGGGGTCCTCGAATATGAGCAGTTCTTC	NA	TRBV2	TRBJ2-1	TRBD1
CASSEESSAIYF	TGTGCCAGCAGTGAAGAATCATCGGCCATATATTTT	NA	TRBV6-1	TRBJ1-3	NA
CAWSGTGSNQPQHF	TGTGCCTGGAGTGGGACAGGGAGTAATCAGCCCCAGCATTTT	NA	TRBV30	TRBJ1-5	TRBD1
CASSRTRTDTQYF	TGTGCCAGCAGCCGGACTCGCACAGATACGCAGTATTTT	NA	TRBV6-5	TRBJ2-3	NA
CASSYGGGTEAFF	TGTGCCAGCAGTTACGGCGGAGGCACTGAAGCTTTCTTT	few	TRBV6-6	TRBJ1-1	NA
CASSYGTGKCGYTF	TGTGCCAGCAGTTACGGGACAGGGAAGTGTGGCTACACCTTC	NA	TRBV6-5	TRBJ1-2	TRBD1
CASSGVLQVGPAGYEQYF	TGTGCCAGCAGTGGGGTTTTGCAGGTGGGACCAGCGGGCTACGAGCAGTACTTC	NA	TRBV2	TRBJ2-7	NA
CASSYAGGRNEQFF	TGTGCCAGCAGTTACGCGGGGGGGCGGAATGAGCAGTTCTTC	NA	TRBV27	TRBJ2-1	TRBD2
CASSLALQGHQPQHF	TGTGCCAGCAGCTTGGCCCTACAGGGGCATCAGCCCCAGCATTTT	NA	TRBV5-6	TRBJ1-5	TRBD1
CAISESDRGPSEAFF	TGTGCCATCAGTGAGTCAGACAGGGGGCCATCTGAAGCTTTCTTT	few	TRBV10-3	TRBJ1-1	TRBD1
CASSTWLGGAGVKETQYF	TGTGCCAGCAGCACCTGGTTGGGGGGGGCGGGCGTAAAAGAGACCCAGTACTTC	NA	TRBV9	TRBJ2-5	NA
CASSIASTGAYEQYF	TGTGCCAGTAGTATAGCATCGACAGGAGCCTACGAGCAGTACTTC	NA	TRBV19	TRBJ2-7	NA
CASSRDFGETQYF	TGTGCCAGCAGCCGGGACTTCGGGGAGACCCAGTACTTC	NA	TRBV7-3	TRBJ2-5	NA
CAWSPRQDYGYTF	TGTGCCTGGAGTCCAAGGCAGGACTATGGCTACACCTTC	NA	TRBV30	TRBJ1-2	NA
CASRAGTGFNYGYTF	TGTGCCAGCCGGGCCGGGACAGGGTTCAACTATGGCTACACCTTC	NA	TRBV2	TRBJ1-2	TRBD1
CASSLGDRGFPYEQYF	TGTGCCAGCAGCTTAGGTGACAGGGGTTTTCCCTACGAGCAGTACTTC	NA	TRBV7-2	TRBJ2-7	TRBD1
CASSSLGTSGSYEQFF	TGTGCCAGCAGTTCACTTGGGACTAGCGGGAGTTATGAGCAGTTCTTC	NA	TRBV7-9	TRBJ2-1	TRBD2
CASTQGSLEQFF	TGTGCCAGTACCCAGGGATCCCTGGAGCAGTTCTTC	NA	TRBV19	TRBJ2-1	NA
CASSLGSTRTGNHEAFF	TGTGCCAGCAGCTTAGGTTCGACTCGGACAGGTAATCATGAAGCTTTCTTT	NA	TRBV7-2	TRBJ1-1	TRBD1
CASSDSSGRATDTQYF	TGTGCCAGCAGTGACTCTAGCGGGAGGGCCACAGATACGCAGTATTTT	few	TRBV6-4	TRBJ2-3	TRBD2
CASSEGGTLYGYTF	TGTGCCAGCAGTGAAGGGGGGACTCTCTATGGCTACACCTTC	NA	TRBV25-1	TRBJ1-2	NA